The 27 T cell receptor beta chains given below trace back to one sample, sequenced in a study of CD8 T cells in Susac syndrome. Reverse transcription used roughly 0.45 to 1 ug RNA and random hexamers. TCRdb itself ran the immunoSEQ multiplex PCR reads through MiXCR, one entry per CDR3 protein. The sample has 150,000 or so distinct CDR3 sequences, 92% seen once. The sample was CD4+ T cells from PBMCs. The receptors shown here come from a human donor in good health.

The V gene is TRBV10-3, the J gene TRBJ1-5; D is unresolved. CDR1 ENHRY and CDR2 SYGVKD come from the germline V gene. The CDR3 runs 14 residues. The V end was cut by 0 bases, the J end by 3 bases, with 6 bases between. The CDR3 bases are TGTGCCATCAGTGAGTCGCAGTACAATCAGCCCCAGCATTTT. It is translated as CAISESQYNQPQHF.

The rearrangement uses TRBV6-5 and TRBJ2-7; D not resolved. The ends were cut back, 2 bases at V and 1 base at J, with 9 bases in the middle. The CDR3 covers 14 residues. Germline-derived CDR1 and CDR2 are MNHEY and SVGAGI. The CDR3 DNA reads as TGTGCCAGCAGTTACCGGGCCGGATCCTACGAGCAGTACTTC. This translates into CASSYRAGSYEQYF.

The chain combines TRBV9 with TRBJ2-4, with 7 positions matching TRBD2. The CDR3 has 15 residues. CDR1 is SGDLS, CDR2 YYNGEE, per germline. V shed 2 bases, J shed 5 bases, and the junction held 7 bases outside the gene matches. DNA of the CDR3: TGTGCCAGCAGCGTCGAAAGCGGGGAAGAAAACATTCAGTACTTC. Protein product: CASSVESGEENIQYF. The full variable domain, in which reference TRBV9 and TRBJ2-4 provide the parts outside the CDR3, is DSGVTQTPKHLITATGQRVTLRCSPRSGDLSVYWYQQSLDQGLQFLIQYYNGEERAKGNILERFSAQQFPDLHSELNLSSLELGDSALYFCASSVESGEENIQYFGAGTRLSVL.

V usage is TRBV6-5 and J usage is TRBJ2-3, with D perhaps given as TRBD1 or TRBD2 (5 bases each). Germline CDR1 is MNHEY and CDR2 is SVGAGI. This CDR3 contains 13 residues. The germline V and J ends were trimmed by 2 bases and 3 bases, with 6 bases remaining between them. As DNA, the CDR3 is TGTGCCAGCAGTTACGGGGGAACAGATACGCAGTATTTT. Amino acid sequence: CASSYGGTDTQYF.

The sample holds one count of this clonotype. The chain employs TRBV30 and TRBJ2-7; D remains ambiguous. Trimming cost V 1 base and J 3 bases, with 4 bases left between them. The CDR3 sequence is 11 residues long. Germline-derived CDR1 and CDR2 are GTSNPN and SVGIG (reference sequence). The CDR3 sequence: CAWSADYEQYF. The CDR3 region has the DNA TGTGCCTGGAGTGCCGACTACGAGCAGTACTTC.

The CDR3 region has the DNA TGTGCCAGTAGTATAACAGGTGTCAACATTCAGTACTTC. Protein sequence: CASSITGVNIQYF. The chain couples TRBV19 to TRBJ2-4; maybe TRBD1 (5 bases). CDR3 size: 13 residues. The V and J ends lost 2 bases and 7 bases respectively, with 9 bases between them. The germline V gene encodes CDR1 LNHDA and CDR2 SQIVND (reference sequence). Drawing the rest from reference TRBV19 and TRBJ2-4, the complete variable domain is DGGITQSPKYLFRKEGQNVTLSCEQNLNHDAMYWYRQDPGQGLRLIYYSQIVNDFQKGDIAEGYSVSREKKESFPLTVTSAQKNPTAFYLCASSITGVNIQYFGAGTRLSVL.

The rearrangement links TRBV18 to TRBJ2-2; 9 bases agree with TRBD1. The V segment lost 5 bases and the J segment 0 bases; nucleotides outside the gene matches: 7. The CDR3 consists of 17 residues. The germline CDR1 and CDR2 sequences are KGHSH and LQKENI. The CDR3 sequence: CASSGGGTGSNTGELFF. The CDR3 bases are TGTGCCAGCTCAGGCGGCGGGACAGGGTCGAACACCGGGGAGCTGTTTTTT.

The chain couples TRBV19 to TRBJ1-1; unclear D gene. The germline V gene encodes CDR1 LNHDA and CDR2 SQIVND (reference sequence). Trimming shortened V by 3 bases and J by 2 bases, and 7 bases separated the two germline ends. This CDR3 spans 13 amino acids. The CDR3 DNA is TGTGCCAGTAGTATCTCCACTAACACTGAAGCTTTCTTT. Translating it yields CASSISTNTEAFF.

The J gene is TRBJ1-1, the V gene TRBV3-1; weak D call: TRBD1 (6 bases). V was shortened by 0 bases and J by 4 bases, with 9 bases between the two germline ends. Germline V gene data show CDR1 as LGHDT and CDR2 as YNNKEL (reference sequence). The CDR3 runs to 14 residues. CDR3 sequence (DNA): TGTGCCAGCAGCCAAGAGGGGGCGGTCACTGAAGCTTTCTTT. Residues: CASSQEGAVTEAFF.

V gene TRBV13 combines with J gene TRBJ2-1, with D perhaps TRBD1 (6 bases). Trimming shortened V by 5 bases and J by 6 bases, and 11 bases separated the two germline ends. The CDR3 loop spans 13 amino acids. Germline CDR1 PRHDT, CDR2 FYEKMQ (reference sequence). CDR3 DNA: TGTGCCAGCAGCAACCTAGGGGGCAATGAGCAGTTCTTC. Residues: CASSNLGGNEQFF.

The chain joins TRBV20-1 to TRBJ2-5, with D possibly being TRBD2 (7 bases). Germline CDR1 DFQATT, CDR2 SNEGSKA (reference sequence). The length of the CDR3 is 14 residues. Between the trimmed V and J ends, which lost 1 base and 5 bases, there was a span of 14 bases. The CDR3 sequence: CSARVRGGGETQYF. The CDR3, as DNA: TGCAGTGCTAGAGTCCGCGGGGGCGGGGAGACCCAGTACTTC.

The chain couples TRBV19 to TRBJ2-3; D possibly corresponds to TRBD2 (5 bases). This CDR3 is built from 15 residues. Trimming took 5 bases from V and 2 from J, leaving 14 bases between them. CDR1 and CDR2 from the germline V gene are LNHDA and SQIVND (reference sequence). The CDR3 bases are TGTGCCAGTAGTGTGGACGGACTTCACACAGATACGCAGTATTTT. This sequence encodes CASSVDGLHTDTQYF.

The chain links TRBV12-3 or TRBV12-4 to TRBJ2-2; D possibly corresponds to TRBD2 (5 bases). This CDR3 comprises 17 residues. Trimming took off 5 bases at V and 4 bases at J, with 20 bases between the two ends. The CDR3 region is CASSRPGVRPGTGELFF. The CDR3 DNA is TGTGCCAGCAGTCGCCCCGGGGTCAGGCCGGGCACCGGGGAGCTGTTTTTT.

The rearrangement joins TRBV20-1 to TRBJ2-5, with D perhaps matching TRBD1 (5 bases). The CDR3 has 13 residues. The ends were cut back, 1 base at V and 5 bases at J, with 11 bases in the middle. The germline gives CDR1 DFQATT, CDR2 SNEGSKA (reference sequence). The CDR3 here is CSARGGRDETQYF. CDR3 DNA sequence: TGCAGTGCTAGAGGCGGCAGGGATGAGACCCAGTACTTC.

The V gene is TRBV24-1, the J gene TRBJ1-5; D unclear. This CDR3 has 17 amino acids. Looked up from germline, CDR1 is KGHDR and CDR2 is SFDVKD. The germline V and J ends were trimmed by 2 bases and 3 bases, with 16 bases remaining between them. CDR3 amino acids: CATSDSGSKVLNQPQHF. CDR3 DNA: TGTGCCACCAGTGATTCGGGATCGAAGGTTCTCAATCAGCCCCAGCATTTT.

CDR3 DNA: TGCAGCGTTGACAGGGGAGATAGCTATGGCTACACCTTC. The encoded protein is CSVDRGDSYGYTF. The V gene is TRBV29-1, the J gene TRBJ1-2; D possibly corresponds to TRBD1 (6 bases). The CDR3 sequence is 13 residues long. The V gene's germline CDR1 is SQVTM and CDR2 ANQGSEA. The ends were cut back, 3 bases at V and 4 bases at J, with 12 bases in the middle. The full variable domain, rest sourced from reference TRBV29-1 and TRBJ1-2, is SAVISQKPSRDICQRGTSLTIQCQVDSQVTMMFWYRQQPGQSLTLIATANQGSEATYESGFVIDKFPISRPNLTFSTLTVSNMSPEDSSIYLCSVDRGDSYGYTFGSGTRLTVV.

The V gene is TRBV10-3, the J gene TRBJ2-1; 8 bases are a match to TRBD2. V was clipped by 0 bases and J by 2 bases; unmatched bases: 18. The CDR3 covers 21 residues. Germline CDR1 and CDR2: ENHRY and SYGVKD. The CDR3 sequence: CAISESGAQRGGRRTYNEQFF. In DNA, the CDR3 is TGTGCCATCAGTGAGTCAGGGGCCCAGCGAGGCGGGAGGAGAACCTACAATGAGCAGTTCTTC.

The chain has TRBV7-2 and TRBJ2-7; the D gene is possibly TRBD2 (6 bases). In germline, CDR1 is SGHTA, CDR2 FQGNSA. The CDR3 covers 14 residues. V was trimmed by 6 bases and J by 7 bases, leaving 19 bases between them. The CDR3 region is CASRRGTSPLEQYF. The CDR3 bases are TGTGCCAGCAGACGAGGGACTTCCCCCTTGGAGCAGTACTTC.

CDR3 nucleotide sequence: TGCAGTGCTGCCGCGATGGTAACCTCCTACGAGCAGTACTTC. Protein sequence: CSAAAMVTSYEQYF. The chain employs TRBV20-1 and TRBJ2-7; D remains unclear. Germline CDR1 is DFQATT and CDR2 is SNEGSKA (reference sequence). V was trimmed by 5 bases and J by 0 bases, leaving 14 bases between them. This CDR3 is built from 14 residues.

The chain employs TRBV20-1 and TRBJ2-3, with 16 positions matching TRBD2. Trimming took 3 bases from V and 6 from J; bases not matched to a gene: 0. The CDR3 runs 14 residues. CDR1 is DFQATT and CDR2 is SNEGSKA in the germline V gene (reference sequence). CDR3 nucleotide sequence: TGCAGTGCTAGGGGACTAGCGGGAGGGGATACGCAGTATTTT. This sequence encodes CSARGLAGGDTQYF.

The rearrangement links TRBV12-3 or TRBV12-4 to TRBJ2-7; no firm D call. Between the trimmed V and J ends, which lost 3 bases and 3 bases, there was a span of 12 bases. This CDR3 is built from 14 residues. Written as DNA, the CDR3 is TGTGCCAGCAGTTTTAAGGCCCCGGACTACGAGCAGTACTTC. This sequence encodes CASSFKAPDYEQYF.

J is TRBJ1-3 and V is TRBV18; 10 positions agree with TRBD1. This CDR3 is built from 16 residues. Germline V CDR1 and CDR2: KGHSH, LQKENI. The V segment lost 4 bases and the J segment 0 bases; nucleotides outside the gene matches: 3. This CDR3 is CASSQRDRGSGNTIYF. As DNA, the CDR3 is TGTGCCAGCTCACAACGGGACAGGGGCTCTGGAAACACCATATATTTT.

The V and J genes are TRBV24-1 and TRBJ2-5, with 7 nucleotides matching TRBD1. The CDR3 is 14 residues long. The ends lost 4 bases at V and 2 bases at J; junction bases unmatched: 3. Looked up from germline, CDR1 is KGHDR and CDR2 is SFDVKD. CDR3 sequence reads: CATSDTGAQETQYF. In nucleotides, the CDR3 is TGTGCCACCAGTGACACAGGGGCACAAGAGACCCAGTACTTC.

The J gene is TRBJ2-1, the V gene TRBV7-8, with unresolved D. From germline, CDR1 is SGHVS and CDR2 FQNEAQ. The V end lost 1 base, the J end lost 1 base, and 5 bases lay between the germline ends. The CDR3 totals 14 residues. CDR3 in DNA: TGTGCCAGCAGCTTAGACGGATCCTACAATGAGCAGTTCTTC. Translated: CASSLDGSYNEQFF.

This clonotype came up a few times. The chain uses TRBV6-2 or TRBV6-3 and TRBJ1-2; 9 nucleotides match TRBD1. The CDR3 runs 13 residues. CDR1 MNHEY and CDR2 SVGEGT come from the germline V gene. Trimming removed 5 bases from V and 4 bases from J; junction bases left unmatched: 2. The DNA for the CDR3 is TGTGCCAGCAGTCGGGGACAGGGCTATGGCTACACCTTC. Translating gives CASSRGQGYGYTF.

The V gene is TRBV9, the J gene TRBJ2-5; perhaps TRBD1 as D (5 bases). Per the germline V gene, CDR1 is SGDLS and CDR2 is YYNGEE. Trimming left V 0 bases short and J 5 bases short, with 17 bases between. The CDR3 sequence is 16 residues long. The CDR3 coding sequence is TGTGCCAGCAGCGTAGGAGGCGTAGACGCAGGGGAGACCCAGTACTTC. It encodes CASSVGGVDAGETQYF.

The chain combines TRBV28 with TRBJ2-5; 9 nucleotides line up with TRBD2. V lost 6 bases and J lost 5; bases outside the gene matches: 10. Germline V gene data show CDR1 as MDHEN and CDR2 as SYDVKM. CDR3 length: 15 residues. The CDR3 region has the DNA TGTGCCAGCAGCCGTATAGCGGGAGTAGTGGAGACCCAGTACTTC. Protein sequence: CASSRIAGVVETQYF.